The present T cell receptor beta chain was sequenced within a study of blood T cell repertoires in COVID-19 (dated by TCRdb to between 2020 and 2021). Notes on the research overall: The collaborator samples originated in the United States, Italy and Spain and spanned the acute and convalescent phases of COVID-19. The repertoires were released in a freely available public database meant as a resource for research on the immune response to SARS-CoV-2. Deeply sampled blood TCRbeta repertoires from subjects exposed to, actively infected with, or recovered from COVID-19 were included in the dataset. A de-identified subject ID, COVID-19 status, age in years and sex were almost always included in the sample metadata. The prospective study material was composed of cDNA or gDNA derived from T cells, B-cell-depleted T cells, or PBMCs. Where available, HLA class I and class II types were taken from metadata supplied by the sample provider and were not determined by assay-based typing. The samples were drawn from two sources: the first 160 participants of the ongoing ImmuneRACE study, and some 1,300 subjects contributed by 6 global collaborators. Points the paper makes about the study in general: Clinical and demographic metadata were provided uncurated, with the amount varying by source and participant.

This clone is identified as medium-sized (0.01 to 0.1%). The clone's antigen remains unknown. No quality values exist for individual bases; no much larger clone is one base distant. The collaborating institutions used their own protocols to collect whole blood in K2EDTA tubes. For TCRbeta analysis, collaborator samples were shipped as frozen whole blood, as isolated PBMCs, or as DNA extracted from either sample type. V and J are trimmed by 4 bases and 2 bases, and the gene matches miss 13 bases of the junction. CDR1 MNHNS and CDR2 SASEGT are derived from the germline V gene. Including the terminal cysteine and phenylalanine, the CDR3 comprises 19 residues. The sequence is cut down to CDR3 DNA, 57 bases in frame from base 1. TCRbeta CDR3 regions were amplified from genomic DNA by means of the immunoSEQ Assay, a bias-controlled multiplex PCR. Under the source paper's analysis protocol: Nucleated cell counts per sample were estimated from amplification of reference gene primers within the assay. To quantify the absolute abundance of each unique TCRbeta CDR3 rearrangement, sequence reads were collapsed and filtered. Productive Simpson clonality was computed per sample as the square root of Simpson's diversity index over productive rearrangements. TCRdb's version of the immuneACCESS table is confined to in-frame rearrangements and falls short of the full clone set. An unresolved V gene accounts for under half of the shortfall where checked; the remainder is of unknown origin. The V and J calls and the clone size are those of that table, but D and trimming were determined from the DNA. The sample data list 140,000 or so clones, and 87% of these were observed just once. Around 0.91% of the sample rests with the top ten.

Sequencing was performed on peripheral blood. The chain is encoded by TRBV6-1 joined to TRBJ2-6, with 8 bases matching TRBD1. The receptor's source is a woman in her forties or fifties with acute or convalescent COVID-19. CDR3 reads: CASSGRQGLARTGANVLTF. The base sequence is TGTGCCAGCAGTGGTCGACAGGGGCTAGCAAGAACTGGGGCCAACGTCCTGACTTTC.